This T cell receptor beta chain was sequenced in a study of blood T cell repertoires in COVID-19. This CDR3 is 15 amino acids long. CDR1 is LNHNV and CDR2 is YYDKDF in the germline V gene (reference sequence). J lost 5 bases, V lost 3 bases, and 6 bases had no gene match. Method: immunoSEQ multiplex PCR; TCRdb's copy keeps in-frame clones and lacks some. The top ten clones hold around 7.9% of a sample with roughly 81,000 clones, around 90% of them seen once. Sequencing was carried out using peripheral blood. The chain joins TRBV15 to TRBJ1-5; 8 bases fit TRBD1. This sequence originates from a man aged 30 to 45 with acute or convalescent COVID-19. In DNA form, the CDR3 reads TGTGCCACCAGCAGGGTTAACAGGGGGGATCAGCCCCAGCATTTT. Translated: CATSRVNRGDQPQHF.